The next 12 T cell receptor beta chains were all read from a single sample in a study of immune characterization of retroperitoneal liposarcoma. TCRdb redid the calling of the PCR reads with MiXCR, one entry per CDR3 protein. The top ten hold about 20% of the sample, which has approximately 9,300 distinct CDR3 sequences, roughly 26% seen once. The sample consisted of blood. These receptors came from a male donor with retroperitoneal liposarcoma.

Many counts were recorded for this clonotype. V usage is TRBV4-1 and J usage is TRBJ2-7; D may be TRBD1 (5 bases). The CDR3 sequence is 15 residues long. The V gene lost 1 base and the J gene lost 1 base, with 11 bases spanning the gap. Germline CDR1 and CDR2: MGHRA and YSYEKL. The CDR3 reads CASSQAHQGSYEQYV. DNA of the CDR3: TGCGCCAGCAGCCAAGCCCATCAGGGATCCTACGAGCAGTACGTC.

This clonotype has only a few counts. The chain recombines TRBV6-1 with TRBJ2-1; maybe TRBD1 (6 bases). The J call is uncertain, as TRBJ2-7 better fits the DNA end. Germline V gene lookup returns CDR1 MNHNS and CDR2 SASEGT. This CDR3 region has 13 residues. DNA of the CDR3: TGTGCCAGCAACCGTGACAGGTCTTACGAGCAGTACTTC. Protein product: CASNRDRSYEQYF.

This clonotype was detected many times. The chain joins TRBV6-1 to TRBJ2-3; 10 nucleotides agree with TRBD2. The CDR3 contains 15 residues. V gave up 6 bases and J gave up 2 bases; unmatched junction bases: 5. Germline CDR1 MNHNS, CDR2 SASEGT. CDR3 coding DNA: TGTGCCAGCAGCTACGGGACTAGCGACACAGATACGCAGTATTTT. Amino acids: CASSYGTSDTDTQYF.

This clonotype was detected many times. This chain uses TRBV6-4 with TRBJ2-3, with D possibly TRBD1 on 6 matching bases. Germline assignment: CDR1 MRHNA and CDR2 SNTAGT. This CDR3 has 14 amino acids. The germline V and J ends were trimmed by 3 bases and 7 bases, with 14 bases remaining between them. The CDR3 region is CASSEQGTSNTQYF. Here the CDR3 DNA reads TGTGCCAGCAGTGAACAGGGTACGAGTAATACGCAGTATTTT.

V is TRBV6-6 and J is TRBJ1-6; 7 bases align to TRBD1. Germline V gene data show CDR1 as MNHNY and CDR2 as SVGAGI (reference sequence). The ends lost 5 bases at V and 6 bases at J; junction bases unmatched: 10. The CDR3 has 16 amino acids. In nucleotides, the CDR3 is TGTGCCAGCAGTAACACAGGGGCTACTAGTAATTCACCCCTCCACTTT. Residues: CASSNTGATSNSPLHF.

V and J are TRBV6-1 and TRBJ2-1, with TRBD1 as a possible D gene (5 bases). The V end was cut by 1 base, the J end by 0 bases, with 16 bases between. Germline V gives CDR1 MNHNS, CDR2 SASEGT. The CDR3 runs 18 residues. The CDR3 sequence: CASSEGPLRTSSYNEQFF. Here the CDR3 DNA reads TGTGCCAGCAGTGAAGGCCCACTGAGGACATCCTCCTACAATGAGCAGTTCTTC.

By share of the sample, this clonotype is medium-sized. The chain links TRBV7-2 to TRBJ1-1; D ambiguous. Trimming removed 5 bases from V and 2 bases from J, with 6 bases in between. Per the germline V gene, CDR1 is SGHTA and CDR2 is FQGNSA. This CDR3 has 12 residues. This chain's CDR3 is CASSTRNTEAFF. The CDR3 DNA reads as TGTGCCAGCAGCACACGAAACACTGAAGCTTTCTTT.

Relative to its sample, this clonotype is medium-sized. V gene TRBV12-3 or TRBV12-4 combines with J gene TRBJ2-3; D perhaps matches TRBD2 (5 bases). The CDR3 runs 14 residues. V lost 3 bases and J 6 bases, leaving 13 bases between the germline ends. In nucleotides, the CDR3 is TGTGCCAGCAGTTTGGGAGTCAGCCAGGATACGCAGTATTTT. Protein: CASSLGVSQDTQYF.

The chain joins TRBV18 to TRBJ2-1; 8 bases are a match to TRBD2. The better agreement between TRBJ2-5 and the DNA end casts doubt on the J call. The CDR3 contains 16 residues. The germline gives CDR1 KGHSH, CDR2 LQKENI. The CDR3, as DNA: TGTGCCAGCTCACCACGGGGTCCGGGAGGGCAAGAGACCCAGTACTTC. This encodes CASSPRGPGGQETQYF.

V usage is TRBV4-1 and J usage is TRBJ2-5; no clear D. The CDR3 has 14 amino acids. With 0 bases removed from V and 5 bases from J, the gap between germline ends came to 10 bases. Per germline, CDR1 MGHRA and CDR2 YSYEKL. This CDR3 is CASSQDRVGETQYF. The CDR3 DNA is TGCGCCAGCAGCCAAGATCGAGTTGGGGAGACCCAGTACTTC.

This clonotype was detected only once. The V and J genes are TRBV5-1 and TRBJ2-5; 8 bases are shared with TRBD2. The germline CDR1 and CDR2 sequences are SGHRS and YFSETQ. There are 15 residues in the CDR3. J was trimmed by 4 bases and V by 6 bases; bases with no gene match: 11. The CDR3 nucleotides are TGCGCCAGCACGTTATCTTTCGGGGGGGGAGAGACCCAGTACTTC. Translation gives CASTLSFGGGETQYF.

The rearrangement links TRBV7-2 to TRBJ2-5; no definite D call. Between the trimmed V and J ends, which lost 4 bases and 1 base, there was a span of 13 bases. CDR3 length: 15 amino acids. The germline CDR1 and CDR2 sequences are SGHTA and FQGNSA. The CDR3 here is CASSSFWASQETQYF. In DNA form, the CDR3 reads TGTGCCAGCAGCTCCTTTTGGGCCAGCCAAGAGACCCAGTACTTC.